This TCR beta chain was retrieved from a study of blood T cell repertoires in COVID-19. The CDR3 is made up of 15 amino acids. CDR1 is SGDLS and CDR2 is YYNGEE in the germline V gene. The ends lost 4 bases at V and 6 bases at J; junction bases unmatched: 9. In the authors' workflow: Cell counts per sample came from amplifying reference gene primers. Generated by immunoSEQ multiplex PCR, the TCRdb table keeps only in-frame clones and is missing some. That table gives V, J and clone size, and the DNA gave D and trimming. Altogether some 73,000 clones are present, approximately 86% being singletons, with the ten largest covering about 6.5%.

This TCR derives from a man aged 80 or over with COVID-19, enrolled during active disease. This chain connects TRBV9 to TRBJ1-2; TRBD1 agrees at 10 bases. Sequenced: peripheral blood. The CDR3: CASSPRTGGKDGYTF. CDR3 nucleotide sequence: TGTGCCAGCAGCCCTCGGACAGGGGGAAAGGATGGCTACACCTTC. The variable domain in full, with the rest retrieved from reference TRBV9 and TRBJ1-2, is DSGVTQTPKHLITATGQRVTLRCSPRSGDLSVYWYQQSLDQGLQFLIQYYNGEERAKGNILERFSAQQFPDLHSELNLSSLELGDSALYFCASSPRTGGKDGYTFGSGTRLTVV.